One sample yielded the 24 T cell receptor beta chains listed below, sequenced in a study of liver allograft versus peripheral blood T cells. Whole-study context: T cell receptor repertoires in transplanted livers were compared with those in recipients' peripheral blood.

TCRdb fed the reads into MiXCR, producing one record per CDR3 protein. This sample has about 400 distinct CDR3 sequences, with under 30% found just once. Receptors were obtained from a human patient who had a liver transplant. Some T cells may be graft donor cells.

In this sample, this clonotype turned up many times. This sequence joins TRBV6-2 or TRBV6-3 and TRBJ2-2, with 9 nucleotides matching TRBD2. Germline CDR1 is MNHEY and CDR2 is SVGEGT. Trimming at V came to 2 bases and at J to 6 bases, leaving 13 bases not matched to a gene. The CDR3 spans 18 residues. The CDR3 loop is CASSYPGAGGMVAGELFF. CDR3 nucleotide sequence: TGTGCCAGCAGTTACCCAGGAGCGGGAGGTATGGTTGCCGGGGAGCTGTTTTTT.

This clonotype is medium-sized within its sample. The CDR3, as DNA: TGTGCCAGCGGCACTTTTTGGCAGTTCTTC. It encodes CASGTFWQFF. The chain joins TRBV27 to TRBJ2-1, with D unresolved. V was pared by 8 bases and J by 12 bases, with 11 bases between. This CDR3 comprises 10 residues. Germline V gene data show CDR1 as MNHEY and CDR2 as SMNVEV (reference sequence).

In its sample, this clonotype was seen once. DNA of the CDR3: TGTGCCTGGAGTGCTGGACTAGCGGGACTCACCGGGGAGCTGTTTTTT. Its protein product is CAWSAGLAGLTGELFF. V usage is TRBV30 and J usage is TRBJ2-2; 12 nucleotides agree with TRBD2. V was pared by 1 base and J by 4 bases, with 4 bases of the junction left unmatched. The CDR3 runs 16 residues. Germline CDR1 GTSNPN, CDR2 SVGIG (reference sequence).

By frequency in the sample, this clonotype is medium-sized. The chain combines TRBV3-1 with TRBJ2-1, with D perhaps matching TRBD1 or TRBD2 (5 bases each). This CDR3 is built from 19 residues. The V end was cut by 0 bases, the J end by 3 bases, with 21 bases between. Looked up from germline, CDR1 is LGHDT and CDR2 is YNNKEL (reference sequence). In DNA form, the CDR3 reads TGTGCCAGCAGCCAAGATTCTTCGGGACCCCATCCTCTCTACAATGAGCAGTTCTTC. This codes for CASSQDSSGPHPLYNEQFF.

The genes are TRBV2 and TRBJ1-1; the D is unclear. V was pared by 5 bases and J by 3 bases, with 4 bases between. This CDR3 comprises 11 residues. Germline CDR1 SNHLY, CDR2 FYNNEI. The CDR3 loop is CASSPDTEAFF. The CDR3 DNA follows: TGTGCCAGCAGTCCCGACACTGAAGCTTTCTTT.

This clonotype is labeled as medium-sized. The CDR3 DNA reads as TGTGCCAGCAGATTTGGGACGCAGCCCCAGCATTTT. Its translation is CASRFGTQPQHF. The chain employs TRBV5-6 and TRBJ1-5, with D possibly matching TRBD1 (5 bases). V was clipped by 5 bases and J by 7 bases, with 10 bases between them. The CDR3 length is 12 residues. Germline V gene lookup returns CDR1 SGHDT and CDR2 YYEEEE.

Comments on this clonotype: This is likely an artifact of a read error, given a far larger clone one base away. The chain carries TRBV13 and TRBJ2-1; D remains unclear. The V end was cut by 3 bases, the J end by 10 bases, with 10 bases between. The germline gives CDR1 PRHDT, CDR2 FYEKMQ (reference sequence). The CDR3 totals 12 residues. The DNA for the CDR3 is TGTGCCAGCAGCTTTCTGGGATACGAGCAGTTCTTC. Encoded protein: CASSFLGYEQFF.

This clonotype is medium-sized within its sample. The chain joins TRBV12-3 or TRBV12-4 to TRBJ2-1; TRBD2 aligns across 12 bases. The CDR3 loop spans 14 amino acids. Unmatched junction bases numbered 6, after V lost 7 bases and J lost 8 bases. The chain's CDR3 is CASTRLAGDHEQFF. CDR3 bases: TGTGCCAGCACCCGACTAGCGGGAGACCATGAGCAGTTCTTC.

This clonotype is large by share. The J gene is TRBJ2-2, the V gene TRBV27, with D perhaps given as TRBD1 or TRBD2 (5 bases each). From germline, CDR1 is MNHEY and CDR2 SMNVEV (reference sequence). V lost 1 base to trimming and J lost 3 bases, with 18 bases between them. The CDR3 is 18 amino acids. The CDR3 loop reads CASSLLDNMGRDTGELFF. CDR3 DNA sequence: TGTGCCAGCAGTTTATTGGACAATATGGGACGGGACACCGGGGAGCTGTTTTTT.

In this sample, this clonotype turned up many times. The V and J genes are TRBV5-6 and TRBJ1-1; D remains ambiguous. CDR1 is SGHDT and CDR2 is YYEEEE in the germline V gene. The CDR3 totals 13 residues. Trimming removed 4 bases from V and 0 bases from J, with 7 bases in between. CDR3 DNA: TGTGCCAGCAGCAATTCAGTGAACACTGAAGCTTTCTTT. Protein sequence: CASSNSVNTEAFF.

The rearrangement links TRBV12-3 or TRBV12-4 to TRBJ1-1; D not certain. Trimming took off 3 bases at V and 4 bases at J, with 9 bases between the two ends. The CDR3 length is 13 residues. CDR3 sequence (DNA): TGTGCCAGCAGTTTCTTACTAATCACTGAAGCTTTCTTT. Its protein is CASSFLLITEAFF.

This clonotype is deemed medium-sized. Written as DNA, the CDR3 is TGTGCCAGTAATGAGGGGATGAACACTGAAGCTTTCTTT. It specifies CASNEGMNTEAFF. This chain joins TRBV19 and TRBJ1-1; possibly TRBD1 for D (5 bases). This CDR3 comprises 13 residues. The germline V and J ends were trimmed by 7 bases and 0 bases, with 9 bases remaining between them. Germline-derived CDR1 and CDR2 are LNHDA and SQIVND (reference sequence).

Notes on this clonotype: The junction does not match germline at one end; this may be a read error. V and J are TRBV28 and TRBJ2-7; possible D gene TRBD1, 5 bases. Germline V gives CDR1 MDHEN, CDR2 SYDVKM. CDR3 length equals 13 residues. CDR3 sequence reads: CVSTKAGIDEQYF. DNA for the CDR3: TGTGTCAGCACCAAGGCAGGGATTGACGAGCAGTACTTT.

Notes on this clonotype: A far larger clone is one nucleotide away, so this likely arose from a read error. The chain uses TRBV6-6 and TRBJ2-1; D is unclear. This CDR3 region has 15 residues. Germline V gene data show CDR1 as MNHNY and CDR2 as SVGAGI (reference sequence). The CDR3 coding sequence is TGTGCCAGCAAGGGTGACCTGAGCTCCTACAATGAGCCGTTCTTC. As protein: CASKGDLSSYNEPFF.

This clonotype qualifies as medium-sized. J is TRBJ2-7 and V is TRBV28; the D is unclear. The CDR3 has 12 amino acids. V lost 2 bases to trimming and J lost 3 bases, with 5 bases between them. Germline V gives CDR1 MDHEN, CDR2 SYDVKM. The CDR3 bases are TGTGCCAGCAGTTTAGACGGCTACGAGCAGTACTTC. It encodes CASSLDGYEQYF.

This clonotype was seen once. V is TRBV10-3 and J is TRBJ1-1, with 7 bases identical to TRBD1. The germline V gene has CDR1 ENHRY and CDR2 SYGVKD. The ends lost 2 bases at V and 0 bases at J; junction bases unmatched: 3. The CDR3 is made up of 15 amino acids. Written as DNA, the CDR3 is TGTGCCATCAGTGAGACCGGGACAGTGAACACTGAAGCTTTCTTT. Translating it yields CAISETGTVNTEAFF.

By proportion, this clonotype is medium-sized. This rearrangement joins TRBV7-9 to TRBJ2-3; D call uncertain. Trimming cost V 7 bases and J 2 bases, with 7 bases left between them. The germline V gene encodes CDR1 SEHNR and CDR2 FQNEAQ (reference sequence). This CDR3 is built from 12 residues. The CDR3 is CASTVYTDTQYF. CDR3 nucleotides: TGTGCCAGCACCGTTTACACAGATACGCAGTATTTT.

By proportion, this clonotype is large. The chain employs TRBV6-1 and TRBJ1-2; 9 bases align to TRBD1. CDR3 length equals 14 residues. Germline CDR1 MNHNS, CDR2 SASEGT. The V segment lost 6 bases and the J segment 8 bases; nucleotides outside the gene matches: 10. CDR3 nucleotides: TGTGCCAGCAGGGGCACACAGGGGGCGCAAGGCTACACCTTC. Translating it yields CASRGTQGAQGYTF.

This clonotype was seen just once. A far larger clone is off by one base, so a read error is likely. This CDR3 reads CTSSYPDDGYTF. CDR3 nucleotides: TGTACCAGCAGTTACCCGGACGATGGCTACACCTTC. V gene TRBV6-2 or TRBV6-3 combines with J gene TRBJ2-7; D ambiguous. The last part of the DNA fits TRBJ1-2 better; the J call may be wrong. CDR3 size: 12 residues. Germline loops: CDR1 MNHEY, CDR2 SVGEGT.

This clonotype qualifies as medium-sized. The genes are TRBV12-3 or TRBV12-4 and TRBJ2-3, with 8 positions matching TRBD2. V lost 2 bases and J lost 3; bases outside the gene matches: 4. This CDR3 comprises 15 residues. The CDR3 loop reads CASSLLVAGTDTQYF. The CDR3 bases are TGTGCCAGCAGTTTATTGGTAGCGGGGACAGATACGCAGTATTTT.

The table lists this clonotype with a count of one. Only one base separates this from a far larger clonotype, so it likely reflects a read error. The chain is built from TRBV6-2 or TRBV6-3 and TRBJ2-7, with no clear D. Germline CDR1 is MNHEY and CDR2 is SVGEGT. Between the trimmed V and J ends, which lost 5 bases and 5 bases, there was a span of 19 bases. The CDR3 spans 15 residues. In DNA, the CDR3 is TGTGCCAGCAGTAAATTCCGCGGCGTAGGGAACGAGCAGTACTTC. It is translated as CASSKFRGVGNEQYF.

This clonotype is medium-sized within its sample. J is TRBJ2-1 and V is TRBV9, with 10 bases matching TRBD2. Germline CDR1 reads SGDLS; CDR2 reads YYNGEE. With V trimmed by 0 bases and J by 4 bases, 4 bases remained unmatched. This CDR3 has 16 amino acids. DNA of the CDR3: TGTGCCAGCAGCGTAGATACTAGCGGGACATACAATGAGCAGTTCTTC. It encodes CASSVDTSGTYNEQFF.

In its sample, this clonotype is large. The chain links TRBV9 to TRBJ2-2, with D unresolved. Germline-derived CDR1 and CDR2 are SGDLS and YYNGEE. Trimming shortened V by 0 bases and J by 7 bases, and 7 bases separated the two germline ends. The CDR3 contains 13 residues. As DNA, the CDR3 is TGTGCCAGCAGCGTAGGGACGGGCGGGGAGCTGTTTTTT. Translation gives CASSVGTGGELFF.

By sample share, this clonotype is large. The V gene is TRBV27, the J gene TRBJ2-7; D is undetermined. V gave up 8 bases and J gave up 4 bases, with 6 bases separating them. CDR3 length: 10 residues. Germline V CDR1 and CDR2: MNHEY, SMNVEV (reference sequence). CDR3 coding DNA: TGTGCCAGCGGAATATACGAGCAGTACTTC. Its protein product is CASGIYEQYF.